Presented here are 26 T cell receptor beta chains from one specimen sequenced in a study of cytomegalovirus exposure and HLA in healthy donors. The PCR contained 60 Vbeta and 13 Jbeta primers. The method was immunoSEQ multiplex PCR; TCRdb's version includes in-frame clones alone and lacks a portion of them. The repertoire holds about 82,000 clones, about 74% seen once, with about 6.2% in the top ten. Material: PBMCs. The source is a woman between 50 and 59 years old in good health and CMV-seropositive.

This clone was seen a handful of times. This chain uses TRBV6-1 with TRBJ2-7; 7 positions match TRBD1. V was pared by 5 bases and J by 6 bases, with 7 bases of the junction left unmatched. CDR1 and CDR2 (germline): MNHNS, SASEGT. The CDR3 has 13 amino acids. The CDR3 DNA sequence: TGTGCCAGCAGTTTACAGGGGCCGGGCGAGCAGTACTTC. This sequence encodes CASSLQGPGEQYF.

This sequence joins TRBV28 and TRBJ2-6, with D maybe TRBD2 (5 bases). CDR3 length equals 15 residues. The germline V gene has CDR1 MDHEN and CDR2 SYDVKM. V was trimmed by 1 base and J by 2 bases, leaving 6 bases between them. CDR3 coding DNA: TGTGCCAGCAGTTTATCCGGGGCTGGGGCCAACGTCCTGACTTTC. It translates to CASSLSGAGANVLTF.

This clone was counted once. The rearrangement joins TRBV10-2 to TRBJ2-7; 7 bases are a match to TRBD2. This CDR3 spans 13 amino acids. Germline V CDR1 and CDR2: WSHSY, SAAADI. J lost 1 base, V lost 6 bases, and 3 bases had no gene match. CDR3 sequence: CASSYGRSYEQYF. CDR3 bases: TGCGCCAGCAGCTACGGGAGGTCCTACGAGCAGTACTTC.

This clone has only one observation. The chain couples TRBV7-9 to TRBJ2-1, with D unclear. Between the trimmed V and J ends, which lost 6 bases and 6 bases, there was a span of 18 bases. The CDR3 totals 15 residues. Germline V CDR1 and CDR2: SEHNR, FQNEAQ (reference sequence). CDR3 bases: TGTGCCAGCAGTTCTCCGGTCGGTGCAGGCAATGAGCAGTTCTTC. Residues: CASSSPVGAGNEQFF.

The V gene is TRBV10-1, the J gene TRBJ2-7; the match to TRBD1 covers 9 bases. The V segment lost 4 bases and the J segment 5 bases; nucleotides outside the gene matches: 9. The CDR3 runs 15 residues. CDR1 is WNHNN, CDR2 SYGVQD, per germline (reference sequence). The CDR3 here is CASSAYDRGIDEQYF. The CDR3 DNA sequence: TGCGCCAGCAGTGCCTACGACAGGGGGATCGACGAGCAGTACTTC.

This chain uses TRBV9 with TRBJ1-4; D not certain. The CDR3 runs to 16 residues. The V end was cut by 0 bases, the J end by 2 bases, with 11 bases between. CDR1 is SGDLS, CDR2 YYNGEE, per germline. In nucleotides, the CDR3 is TGTGCCAGCAGCGTAGATGGTGGGCTTACTAATGAAAAACTGTTTTTT. Amino acid sequence: CASSVDGGLTNEKLFF.

J is TRBJ1-2 and V is TRBV20-1; no definite D call. The CDR3 runs to 11 residues. Per germline, CDR1 DFQATT and CDR2 SNEGSKA (reference sequence). CDR3 coding DNA: TGCAAGTTCTCCTTCAGCGGTGGCTACACCTTC. It specifies CKFSFSGGYTF.

This clone is a singleton in its sample. The V and J genes are TRBV6-6 and TRBJ2-1; D unclear. V gave up 6 bases and J gave up 8 bases, with 8 bases separating them. CDR3 length: 11 residues. Germline assignment: CDR1 MNHNY and CDR2 SVGAGI (reference sequence). DNA of the CDR3: TGTGCCAGCAGCCCTATGGATGAGCAGTTCTTC. Translating gives CASSPMDEQFF.

This clone has only one observation. The chain combines TRBV29-1 with TRBJ2-2, with 7 bases identical to TRBD1. Unmatched junction bases numbered 11, after V lost 0 bases and J lost 7 bases. The germline CDR1 and CDR2 sequences are SQVTM and ANQGSEA. This CDR3 contains 16 residues. The DNA of the CDR3 is TGCAGCGTTGAAGATCCCCTACAGGGGACGAGCGGGGAGCTGTTTTTT. The encoded protein is CSVEDPLQGTSGELFF.

The chain recombines TRBV9 with TRBJ1-2, with a weak D call TRBD1 (5 bases). The CDR3 is 12 residues long. Per the germline V gene, CDR1 is SGDLS and CDR2 is YYNGEE. Trimming removed 0 bases from V and 7 bases from J, with 7 bases in between. CDR3 sequence reads: CASSVEGFGYTF. The CDR3 region has the DNA TGTGCCAGCAGCGTAGAGGGGTTTGGCTACACCTTC.

V usage is TRBV29-1 and J usage is TRBJ1-2, with D maybe TRBD1 (6 bases). CDR1 is SQVTM, CDR2 ANQGSEA, per germline. Between the trimmed V and J ends, which lost 7 bases and 1 base, there was a span of 16 bases. The CDR3 totals 14 residues. The CDR3 nucleotides read TGCAGCGCCGAGGCAACAGGGATTAACTATGGCTACACCTTC. Its protein is CSAEATGINYGYTF.

The J gene is TRBJ2-2, the V gene TRBV5-1; D uncertain. CDR3 size: 13 residues. The V gene lost 6 bases and the J gene lost 4 bases, with 10 bases spanning the gap. CDR1 is SGHRS and CDR2 is YFSETQ in the germline V gene. The CDR3 loop reads CASKQTSTGELFF. The CDR3 nucleotides are TGCGCCAGCAAACAGACCTCCACCGGGGAGCTGTTTTTT.

The chain uses TRBV27 and TRBJ2-1, with 11 bases that match TRBD1. The CDR3 is made up of 15 amino acids. Germline CDR1 reads MNHEY; CDR2 reads SMNVEV (reference sequence). V lost 6 bases to trimming and J lost 2 bases; unmatched junction nucleotides: 3. The CDR3 coding sequence is TGTGCCAGCAGACCGGGACAGGGGGCCTACAATGAGCAGTTCTTC. Encoded protein: CASRPGQGAYNEQFF.

This clone was seen only once. The genes are TRBV6-5 and TRBJ1-2; possible D gene TRBD1, 5 bases. Germline CDR1 reads MNHEY; CDR2 reads SVGAGI. The CDR3 has 14 amino acids. The germline V and J ends were trimmed by 5 bases and 1 base, with 11 bases remaining between them. The CDR3 region is CASSQPGLNYGYTF. The CDR3 nucleotides read TGTGCCAGCAGTCAACCGGGACTTAACTATGGCTACACCTTC.

The CDR3 loop reads CASSQTGDSASGANVLTF. CDR3 in DNA: TGTGCCAGCAGCCAAACGGGGGACAGTGCCTCTGGGGCCAACGTCCTGACTTTC. This chain uses TRBV4-2 with TRBJ2-6; the D gene is possibly TRBD1 (7 bases). The V end lost 2 bases, the J end lost 0 bases, and 14 bases lay between the germline ends. CDR3 length equals 18 residues. CDR1 is LGHNA and CDR2 is YNFKEQ in the germline V gene.

J is TRBJ2-2 and V is TRBV11-2; tentatively, D is TRBD2 (6 bases). CDR3 size: 15 residues. Germline lookup yields CDR1 SGHAT and CDR2 FQNNGV. Trimming cost V 3 bases and J 3 bases, with 11 bases left between them. For the CDR3, the DNA is TGTGCCAGCAGCTTTGTCAGGGACTACACCGGGGAGCTGTTTTTT. It codes for CASSFVRDYTGELFF.

The chain combines TRBV27 with TRBJ2-7; the D gene is possibly TRBD2 (5 bases). The germline V gene has CDR1 MNHEY and CDR2 SMNVEV (reference sequence). Trimming shortened V by 2 bases and J by 4 bases, and 12 bases separated the two germline ends. CDR3 length equals 14 residues. This chain's CDR3 is CASSLMSGWYEQYF. CDR3 bases: TGTGCCAGCAGTTTAATGTCGGGATGGTACGAGCAGTACTTC.

V is TRBV27 and J is TRBJ1-5; possibly TRBD1 for D (6 bases). This CDR3 has 15 residues. Trimming removed 7 bases from V and 0 bases from J, with 13 bases in between. CDR1 is MNHEY and CDR2 is SMNVEV in the germline V gene (reference sequence). CDR3 DNA sequence: TGTGCCAGCAAAATACAGGGTTATAGCAATCAGCCCCAGCATTTT. Translated, it gives CASKIQGYSNQPQHF.

The chain uses TRBV5-1 and TRBJ1-2; D is unclear. Germline lookup yields CDR1 SGHRS and CDR2 YFSETQ. CDR3 length equals 14 residues. V lost 0 bases to trimming and J lost 4 bases, with 10 bases between them. The CDR3 nucleotides read TGCGCCAGCAGCTTGGGCGGGCTGCGCTATGGCTACACCTTC. Translated, it gives CASSLGGLRYGYTF. The full variable domain, with the rest looked up from reference TRBV5-1 and TRBJ1-2, is KAGVTQTPRYLIKTRGQQVTLSCSPISGHRSVSWYQQTPGQGLQFLFEYFSETQRNKGNFPGRFSGRQFSNSRSEMNVSTLELGDSALYLCASSLGGLRYGYTFGSGTRLTVV.

The chain combines TRBV27 with TRBJ2-5, with 7 bases matching TRBD1. Losses at the gene ends were 3 bases for V and 2 bases for J; bases not matched to a gene: 3. The CDR3 spans 14 residues. CDR1 and CDR2 (germline): MNHEY, SMNVEV (reference sequence). CDR3 residues: CASSLRDRQETQYF. CDR3 coding DNA: TGTGCCAGCAGTTTGAGGGACAGACAAGAGACCCAGTACTTC.

The chain carries TRBV30 and TRBJ1-2; possible D gene TRBD1, 5 bases. This CDR3 region has 14 residues. Germline CDR1 reads GTSNPN; CDR2 reads SVGIG (reference sequence). V lost 4 bases to trimming and J lost 4 bases, with 16 bases between them. As DNA, the CDR3 is TGTGCCTGGACTGCAGGGACTCAGGGCTATGGCTACACCTTC. The encoded protein is CAWTAGTQGYGYTF. The whole variable domain, filled in from reference TRBV30 and TRBJ1-2, reads SQTIHQWPATLVQPVGSPLSLECTVEGTSNPNLYWYRQAAGRGLQLLFYSVGIGQISSEVPQNLSASRPQDRQFILSSKKLLLSDSGFYLCAWTAGTQGYGYTFGSGTRLTVV.

This sequence joins TRBV7-2 and TRBJ2-5; 8 nucleotides align to TRBD2. The CDR3 totals 16 residues. V lost 1 base to trimming and J lost 4 bases; unmatched junction nucleotides: 8. Germline V gene sequence: CDR1 SGHTA, CDR2 FQGNSA. The CDR3 DNA reads TGTGCCAGCAGCTTAGTGGTTGGGCTAGCGGGAGAGACCCAGTACTTC. Encoded protein: CASSLVVGLAGETQYF.

This clone was seen once. This rearrangement joins TRBV7-9 to TRBJ2-1; 14 nucleotides agree with TRBD2. V trimming: 5 bases; J trimming: 3 bases; junction bases outside the gene matches: 6. The CDR3 has 17 residues. The V gene's germline CDR1 is SEHNR and CDR2 FQNEAQ (reference sequence). The CDR3 loop is CASSTTGLAGDYNEQFF. The CDR3 bases are TGTGCCAGCAGCACCACGGGACTAGCGGGAGACTACAATGAGCAGTTCTTC.

The genes are TRBV9 and TRBJ2-3; 8 bases align to TRBD2. The CDR3 runs to 18 residues. Per the germline V gene, CDR1 is SGDLS and CDR2 is YYNGEE. V was pared by 6 bases and J by 3 bases, with 18 bases of the junction left unmatched. CDR3 in DNA: TGTGCCAGCACCCGAAGGGGGGAGCGGGAGAGAGGGACAGATACGCAGTATTTT. This gives the protein CASTRRGERERGTDTQYF.

The rearrangement joins TRBV27 to TRBJ2-7; 14 nucleotides match TRBD2. CDR3 length equals 14 residues. Per the germline V gene, CDR1 is MNHEY and CDR2 is SMNVEV (reference sequence). J was trimmed by 7 bases and V by 8 bases; bases with no gene match: 7. The CDR3 here is CASSGLAGVREQYF. The CDR3 DNA sequence: TGTGCCAGCTCGGGACTAGCGGGAGTTCGGGAGCAGTACTTC.

In its sample, this clone was seen once. The chain recombines TRBV11-2 with TRBJ2-7, with 8 bases lining up with TRBD2. Trimming cost V 7 bases and J 6 bases; bases outside gene matches: 5. Germline CDR1 SGHAT, CDR2 FQNNGV. The CDR3 has 12 residues. The CDR3 DNA follows: TGTGCCAGCAACCGGGGGGGCGGCGAGCAGTACTTC. Translated, it gives CASNRGGGEQYF.